The T cell receptor (beta chain) under discussion was sequenced for a study of blood T cell repertoires in COVID-19. About the research overall: T cells, B-cell-depleted T cells, or PBMCs supplied cDNA or gDNA.

Measured with immunoSEQ multiplex PCR; TCRdb has only the in-frame clones, and not every one. The sample yields roughly 210,000 clones, around 87% seen once. The CDR3 runs 13 residues. V was cut by 0 bases and J by 13 bases, with 10 bases left in between. CDR1 SGHAT and CDR2 FQNNGV come from the germline V gene. The chain has TRBV11-2 and TRBJ1-6; D is perhaps TRBD1 (5 bases). Sequenced: PBMCs or T cells enriched from blood (not recorded which). This sequence was found in a man aged 30 to 39 in a cohort exposed to, infected with or recovered from COVID-19 (not recorded which). The CDR3 sequence is CASSLDPGAPLHF. CDR3 in DNA: TGTGCCAGCAGCTTAGATCCTGGGGCCCCCCTCCACTTT.